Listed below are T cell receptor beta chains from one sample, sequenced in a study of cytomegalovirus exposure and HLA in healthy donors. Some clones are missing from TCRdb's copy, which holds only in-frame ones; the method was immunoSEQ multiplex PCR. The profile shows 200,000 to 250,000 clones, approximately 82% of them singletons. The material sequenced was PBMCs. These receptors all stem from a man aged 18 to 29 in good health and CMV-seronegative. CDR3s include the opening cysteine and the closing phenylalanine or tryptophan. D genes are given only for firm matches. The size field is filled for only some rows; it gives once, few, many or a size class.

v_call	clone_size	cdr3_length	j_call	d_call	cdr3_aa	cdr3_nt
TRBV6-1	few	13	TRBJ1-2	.	CASSNGQSYGYTF	TGTGCCAGCAGTAACGGACAGAGCTATGGCTACACCTTC
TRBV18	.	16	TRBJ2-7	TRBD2	CASSPGAGGSSYEQYF	TGTGCCAGCTCACCAGGGGCGGGAGGGTCGTCCTACGAGCAGTACTTC
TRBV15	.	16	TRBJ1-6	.	CATSRIGGGPQSPLHF	TGTGCCACCAGCAGAATCGGCGGGGGCCCCCAATCACCCCTCCACTTT
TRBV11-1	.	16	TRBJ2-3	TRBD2	CASSPPTSGRPDTQYF	TGTGCCAGCAGCCCCCCGACTAGCGGGAGACCAGATACGCAGTATTTT
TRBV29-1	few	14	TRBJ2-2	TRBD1	CSVSTTGDTGELFF	TGCAGCGTGTCGACAACAGGGGACACCGGGGAGCTGTTTTTT
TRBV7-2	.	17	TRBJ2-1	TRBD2	CASSFNVRSGSGDEQFF	TGTGCCAGCAGCTTCAACGTGAGAAGCGGGAGTGGCGATGAGCAGTTCTTC
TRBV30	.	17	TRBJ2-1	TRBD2	CAWRLAGWGGSYNEQFF	TGTGCCTGGAGATTAGCGGGATGGGGGGGTTCCTACAATGAGCAGTTCTTC
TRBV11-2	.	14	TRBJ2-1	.	CASSLDGQGNEQFF	TGTGCCAGCAGCTTAGATGGCCAGGGGAATGAGCAGTTCTTC
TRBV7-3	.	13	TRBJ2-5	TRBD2	CASSFSGGETQYF	TGTGCCAGCAGCTTTTCGGGGGGTGAGACCCAGTACTTC
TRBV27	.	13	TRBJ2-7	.	CASRGGSTYEQYF	TGTGCCAGCAGAGGAGGGAGCACCTACGAGCAGTACTTC
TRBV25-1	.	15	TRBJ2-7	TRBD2	CASSEFGGASSEQYF	TGTGCCAGCAGTGAATTCGGGGGGGCCTCATCCGAGCAGTACTTC
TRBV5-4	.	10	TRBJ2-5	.	CASSPQRQYF	TGTGCCAGCAGCCCCCAGCGGCAGTACTTC
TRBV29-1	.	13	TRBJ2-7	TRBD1	CSVDSGQSYEQYF	TGCAGCGTCGACTCGGGACAGTCCTACGAGCAGTACTTC
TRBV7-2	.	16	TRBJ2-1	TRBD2	CASSLALAGAGDEQFF	TGTGCCAGCAGCTTAGCGCTAGCGGGAGCAGGCGATGAGCAGTTCTTC
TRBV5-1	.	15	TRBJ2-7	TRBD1	CASSLGDSEPYEQYF	TGCGCCAGCAGCTTGGGGGACAGTGAACCCTACGAGCAGTACTTC
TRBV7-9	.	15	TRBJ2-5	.	CSSSLAQAGQETQYF	TGTTCCAGCAGCTTAGCGCAGGCAGGGCAAGAGACCCAGTACTTC
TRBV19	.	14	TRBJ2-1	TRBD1	CASSIRGSVNEQFF	TGTGCCAGTAGTATCAGGGGGTCAGTCAATGAGCAGTTCTTC
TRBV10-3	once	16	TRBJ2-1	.	CAISEFVIRVQDEQFF	TGTGCCATCAGTGAGTTTGTCATACGGGTGCAAGATGAGCAGTTCTTC
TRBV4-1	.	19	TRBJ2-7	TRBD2	CASSQEDPYNSGTRYEQYF	TGCGCCAGCAGCCAAGAAGACCCCTATAATAGCGGGACTCGGTACGAGCAGTACTTC
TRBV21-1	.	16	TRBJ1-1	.	CASSIRRPGKNTEAFF	TGTGCCAGCAGCATACGTCGGCCGGGGAAGAACACTGAAGCTTTCTTT
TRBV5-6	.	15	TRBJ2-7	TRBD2	CASSRLAGSFGEQYF	TGTGCCAGCAGTCGACTAGCGGGCTCCTTCGGCGAGCAGTACTTC
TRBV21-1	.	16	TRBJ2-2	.	CASSKGRGRDTGELFF	TGTGCCAGCAGCAAAGGGAGGGGACGGGACACCGGGGAGCTGTTTTTT
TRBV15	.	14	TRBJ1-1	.	CATSDDRDTPSAFF	TGTGCCACCAGTGACGACCGGGACACCCCATCAGCTTTCTTT
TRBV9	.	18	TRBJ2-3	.	CASSVEGDPWKATDTQYF	TGTGCCAGCAGCGTAGAAGGGGATCCTTGGAAAGCCACAGATACGCAGTATTTT
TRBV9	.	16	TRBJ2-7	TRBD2	CASSISSLAGAGEQYF	TGTGCCAGCAGCATATCTAGCTTGGCGGGAGCAGGCGAGCAGTACTTC
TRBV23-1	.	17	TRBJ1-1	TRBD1	CASSAQTPGTGNTEAFF	TGCGCCAGCAGTGCCCAAACACCCGGGACAGGTAACACTGAAGCTTTCTTT
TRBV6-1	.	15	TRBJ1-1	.	CASSSYGAANTEAFF	TGTGCCAGCAGTTCGTATGGAGCGGCGAACACTGAAGCTTTCTTT
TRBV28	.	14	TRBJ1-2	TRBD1	CASSAGDRDYGYTF	TGTGCCAGCAGTGCCGGGGACAGGGATTATGGCTACACCTTC
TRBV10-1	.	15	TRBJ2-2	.	CASSPYPDSAGELFF	TGCGCCAGCAGCCCCTACCCGGACAGTGCCGGGGAGCTGTTTTTT
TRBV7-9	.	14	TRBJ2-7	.	CSSSPSSASYEQYF	TGTTCCAGCAGCCCATCTAGCGCCTCCTACGAGCAGTACTTC
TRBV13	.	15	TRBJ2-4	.	CASSLVEVAKNIQYF	TGTGCCAGCAGCTTAGTAGAGGTAGCCAAAAACATTCAGTACTTC
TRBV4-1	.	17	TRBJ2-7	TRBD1	CASSQAFGQGAGNEQYF	TGCGCCAGCAGCCAAGCTTTCGGACAGGGGGCCGGGAACGAGCAGTACTTC
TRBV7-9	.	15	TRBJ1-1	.	CASSLATGVNTEAFF	TGTGCCAGCAGCTTAGCTACCGGGGTGAACACTGAAGCTTTCTTT
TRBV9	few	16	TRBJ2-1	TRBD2	CASSVAAGGPADEQFF	TGTGCCAGCAGCGTAGCGGCGGGAGGGCCGGCGGATGAGCAGTTCTTC
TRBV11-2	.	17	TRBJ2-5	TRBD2	CASSWGLAGASKETQYF	TGTGCCAGCAGCTGGGGACTAGCGGGAGCCAGTAAAGAGACCCAGTACTTC
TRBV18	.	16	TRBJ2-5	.	CASSPFPGTNQETQYF	TGTGCCAGCTCACCTTTCCCGGGGACAAACCAAGAGACCCAGTACTTC
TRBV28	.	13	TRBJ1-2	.	CASSLQENYGYTF	TGTGCCAGCAGTCTACAGGAGAACTATGGCTACACCTTC
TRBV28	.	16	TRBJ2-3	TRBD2	CASRPGLAGAHVAQYF	TGTGCCAGCAGACCCGGACTAGCGGGAGCCCATGTAGCGCAGTATTTT
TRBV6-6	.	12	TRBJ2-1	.	CASSSYRDLTFF	TGTGCCAGCAGTTCCTACCGGGACTTGACGTTCTTC
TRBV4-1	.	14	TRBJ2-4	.	CASSQVVQGNIQYF	TGCGCCAGCAGCCAAGTAGTCCAGGGGAACATTCAGTACTTC
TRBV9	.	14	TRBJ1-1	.	CASSDPGKGTEAFF	TGTGCCAGCAGCGATCCGGGGAAAGGGACTGAAGCTTTCTTT
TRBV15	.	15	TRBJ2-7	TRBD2	CATSLLASGLYEQYF	TGTGCCACCAGCCTTCTGGCTAGCGGACTCTACGAGCAGTACTTC
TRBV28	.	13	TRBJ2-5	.	CASSFTSRETQYF	TGTGCCAGCAGTTTCACTAGTAGGGAGACCCAGTACTTC
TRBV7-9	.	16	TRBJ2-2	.	CASSYPGHTNTGELFF	TGTGCCAGCAGTTATCCGGGACACACGAACACCGGGGAGCTGTTTTTT
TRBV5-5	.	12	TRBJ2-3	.	CAGGASTDTQYF	TGTGCCGGAGGCGCGAGCACAGATACGCAGTATTTT
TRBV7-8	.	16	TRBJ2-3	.	CASSYPRFLGTDTQYF	TGTGCCAGCAGCTACCCTCGTTTCTTAGGCACAGATACGCAGTATTTT
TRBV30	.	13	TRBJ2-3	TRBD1	CAWAGTGGDTQYF	TGTGCCTGGGCCGGGACAGGGGGCGATACGCAGTATTTT
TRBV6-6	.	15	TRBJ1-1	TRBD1	CASSYSRQGNTEAFF	TGTGCCAGCAGTTATTCGAGACAGGGGAACACTGAAGCTTTCTTT
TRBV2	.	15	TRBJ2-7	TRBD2	CASSPWGRVVHEQYF	TGTGCCAGCAGTCCGTGGGGGAGGGTCGTCCACGAGCAGTACTTC
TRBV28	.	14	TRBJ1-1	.	CASSRFYTTPEAFF	TGTGCCAGCAGCCGTTTTTACACTACCCCTGAAGCTTTCTTT
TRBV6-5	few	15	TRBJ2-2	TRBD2	CASSAGTSDTGELFF	TGTGCCAGCAGTGCCGGGACTAGCGACACCGGGGAGCTGTTTTTT
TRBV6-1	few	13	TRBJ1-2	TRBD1	CASSETGDDGYTF	TGTGCCAGCAGTGAGACAGGGGACGATGGCTACACCTTC
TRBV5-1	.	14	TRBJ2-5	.	CASSIGHPRETQYF	TGCGCCAGCAGTATCGGACACCCGAGGGAGACCCAGTACTTC
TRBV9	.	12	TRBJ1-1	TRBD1	CASRGDSPEAFF	TGTGCCAGCAGGGGGGACAGCCCTGAAGCTTTCTTT
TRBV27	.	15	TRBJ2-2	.	CASSLSGANTGELFF	TGTGCCAGCAGTTTGAGCGGAGCGAACACCGGGGAGCTGTTTTTT
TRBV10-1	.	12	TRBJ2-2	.	CASSAGAGELFF	TGCGCCAGCAGTGCTGGAGCCGGGGAGCTGTTTTTT
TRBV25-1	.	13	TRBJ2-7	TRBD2	CASTVAGTIEQYF	TGTGCCAGCACTGTAGCGGGGACAATCGAGCAGTACTTC
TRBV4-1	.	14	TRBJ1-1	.	CASSPESLNTEAFF	TGCGCCAGCAGCCCCGAGTCTTTGAACACTGAAGCTTTCTTT